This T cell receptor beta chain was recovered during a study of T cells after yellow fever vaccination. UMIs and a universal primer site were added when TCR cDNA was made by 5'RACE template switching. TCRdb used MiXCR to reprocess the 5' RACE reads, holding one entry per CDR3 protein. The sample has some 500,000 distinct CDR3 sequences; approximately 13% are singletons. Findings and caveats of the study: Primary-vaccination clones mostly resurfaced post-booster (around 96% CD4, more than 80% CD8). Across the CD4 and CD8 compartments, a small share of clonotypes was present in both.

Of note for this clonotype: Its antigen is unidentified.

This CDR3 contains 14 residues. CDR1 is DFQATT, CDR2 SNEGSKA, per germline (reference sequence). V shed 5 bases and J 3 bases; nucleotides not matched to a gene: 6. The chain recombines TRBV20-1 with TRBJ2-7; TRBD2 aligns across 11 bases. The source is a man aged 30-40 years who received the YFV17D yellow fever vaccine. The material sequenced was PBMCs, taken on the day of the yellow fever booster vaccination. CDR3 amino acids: CSALTSGRDYEQYF. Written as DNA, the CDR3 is TGCAGTGCTTTAACTAGCGGGAGAGACTACGAGCAGTACTTC.